These 3 T cell receptor beta chains share one sample of origin, sequenced in a study of response to subunit inactivated influenza vaccine. MiXCR was run by TCRdb on the RT-PCR reads, yielding one entry per CDR3 protein. The data contain fewer than 750,000 distinct CDR3 sequences, about 14% of them singletons. The sample consisted of PBMCs from blood, taken roughly 12 days after vaccination. Receptor source: a man in his fifties who received an inactivated influenza vaccine.

This sequence joins TRBV11-2 and TRBJ2-7, with 13 nucleotides matching TRBD2. The CDR3 consists of 15 residues. Germline V gene lookup returns CDR1 SGHAT and CDR2 FQNNGV. J gave up 7 bases and V 5 bases, and 8 bases lay outside the gene matches. The CDR3 nucleotides are TGTGCCAGCAGCGCAGCTCCGGGACTAGCGGGGGAGCAGTACTTC. Translation: CASSAAPGLAGEQYF.

The chain combines TRBV5-4 with TRBJ2-1, with 8 positions matching TRBD2. CDR3 length: 15 amino acids. The V and J ends lost 0 bases and 7 bases, in that order; junction bases with no gene match: 6. CDR1 SGHNT and CDR2 YYREEE come from the germline V gene (reference sequence). In DNA, the CDR3 is TGTGCCAGCAGCTTGGAACGGGAGGGTTTAAATGAGCAGTTCTTC. Translation gives CASSLEREGLNEQFF.

This chain joins TRBV11-1 and TRBJ1-5, with TRBD1 matching over 10 bases. Germline-derived CDR1 and CDR2 are SGHAT and FQDESV (reference sequence). Germline trimming cut 2 bases from V and 3 bases from J; bases unmatched to any gene: 10. The CDR3 consists of 18 residues. The CDR3 loop is CASSLNYGTGAYNQPQHF. DNA of the CDR3: TGTGCCAGCAGCTTAAACTACGGGACAGGGGCTTACAATCAGCCCCAGCATTTT.